This T cell receptor beta chain originates from a study of T-cell reconstitution after alpha-beta-depleted transplantation in children. This clonotype was observed at least ten times. V was pared by 3 bases and J by 6 bases, with 3 bases of the junction left unmatched. The CDR3 runs 13 residues. The V gene's germline CDR1 is DFQATT and CDR2 SNEGSKA (reference sequence). The TCRbeta library was prepared with unique molecular identifiers. TCRdb recomputed calls from the PCR reads with MiXCR, one row per CDR3 protein. The sample includes 200,000 to 250,000 distinct CDR3 sequences, about 26% of them seen just once.

Material: PBMCs, obtained before TCRalphabeta/CD19-depleted stem cell transplant. The chain carries TRBV20-1 and TRBJ2-1; 9 nucleotides agree with TRBD2. The clonotype was recovered from a girl aged 2-9 years with Fanconi anemia, due to receive a stem cell transplant. The DNA for the CDR3 is TGCAGTGCTAGTCGCGGGAGGGCCAATGAGCAGTTCTTC. It is translated as CSASRGRANEQFF.